These 20 T cell receptor beta chains were all obtained from the same sample, sequenced in a study of shared clonotypes between healthy human individuals. Repertoires were generated with immunoSEQ multiplex PCR, while TCRdb's copy carries only in-frame clones and drops some. There are some 480,000 clones in the sample; about 80% occur only once, and approximately 12% lies in the top ten. Input material: PBMCs. All receptors come from a woman aged 40 to 55 in good health. Some clones in this sample may be carry-over from other donors' samples.

CDR3 sequence: CASSRTGPDTQYF. The CDR3 nucleotides are TGTGCCAGCAGTCGCACAGGGCCAGATACGCAGTATTTT. The genes are TRBV28 and TRBJ2-3; a possible D gene is TRBD1 (6 bases). The CDR3 runs to 13 residues. Per germline, CDR1 MDHEN and CDR2 SYDVKM. The V gene lost 5 bases and the J gene lost 4 bases, with 10 bases spanning the gap.

By sample share, this clone is medium-sized (0.01 to 0.1%). This CDR3 is also generated by other DNA sequences in the sample. The chain has TRBV7-9 and TRBJ2-5; D gene uncertain. The germline gives CDR1 SEHNR, CDR2 FQNEAQ (reference sequence). This CDR3 spans 12 amino acids. The V end was cut by 0 bases, the J end by 5 bases, with 4 bases between. The CDR3 sequence: CASSLAIETQYF. The CDR3 DNA follows: TGTGCCAGCAGCTTAGCGATCGAGACCCAGTACTTC.

The V call is TRBV5-1, the J call TRBJ1-4; D is ambiguous. V lost 0 bases to trimming and J lost 6 bases, with 9 bases between them. The CDR3 contains 14 residues. Germline CDR1 and CDR2: SGHRS and YFSETQ. CDR3 in amino acids: CASSLVSAHEKLFF. The CDR3 DNA is TGCGCCAGCAGCTTGGTCTCCGCCCATGAAAAACTGTTTTTT.

The J gene is TRBJ1-2, the V gene TRBV4-3; 9 bases are shared with TRBD1. Per germline, CDR1 LGHNA and CDR2 YSLEER. The CDR3 covers 15 residues. With V trimmed by 0 bases and J by 5 bases, 4 bases remained unmatched. CDR3 amino acids: CASSQDSGTGYGYTF. CDR3 nucleotides: TGCGCCAGCAGCCAAGACTCGGGGACAGGGTATGGCTACACCTTC.

The chain is built from TRBV10-3 and TRBJ1-1; D unresolved. Germline CDR1 reads ENHRY; CDR2 reads SYGVKD. The CDR3 is made up of 14 amino acids. The V end was cut by 10 bases, the J end by 0 bases, with 15 bases between. The CDR3 DNA is TGTGCCACCTCCTCCGGGAGCCTGAACACTGAAGCTTTCTTT. It codes for CATSSGSLNTEAFF.

The chain joins TRBV28 to TRBJ1-5, with 7 bases lining up with TRBD1. Germline CDR1 MDHEN, CDR2 SYDVKM. Trimming removed 4 bases from V and 2 bases from J; junction bases left unmatched: 5. The CDR3 covers 15 residues. In nucleotides, the CDR3 is TGTGCCAGCAGTTCTCCAGGGGGAGGCAATCAGCCCCAGCATTTT. This translates into CASSSPGGGNQPQHF. The full variable domain, with the rest looked up from reference TRBV28 and TRBJ1-5, is DVKVTQSSRYLVKRTGEKVFLECVQDMDHENMFWYRQDPGLGLRLIYFSYDVKMKEKGDIPEGYSVSREKKERFSLILESASTNQTSMYLCASSSPGGGNQPQHFGDGTRLSIL.

The genes are TRBV5-4 and TRBJ2-5; no clear D. The CDR3 is 12 amino acids. Germline CDR1 SGHNT, CDR2 YYREEE (reference sequence). V lost 4 bases and J 0 bases, leaving 4 bases between the germline ends. The DNA of the CDR3 is TGTGCCAGCAGCGCCAACCAAGAGACCCAGTACTTC. This codes for CASSANQETQYF.

DNA of the CDR3: TGTGCCAGCAGCTTGTCGGGGACAGGGGGCTACGAGCAGTACTTC. Translated: CASSLSGTGGYEQYF. The genes are TRBV13 and TRBJ2-7, with 11 nucleotides matching TRBD1. Germline assignment: CDR1 PRHDT and CDR2 FYEKMQ (reference sequence). Unmatched junction bases numbered 4, after V lost 3 bases and J lost 3 bases. The CDR3 runs to 15 residues.

The gene calls are TRBV29-1 and TRBJ2-7, with D maybe TRBD1 (6 bases). Germline assignment: CDR1 SQVTM and CDR2 ANQGSEA. V dropped 8 bases and J dropped 0 bases, with 14 bases sitting between them. CDR3 length: 13 amino acids. CDR3 coding DNA: TGCAGCACCTCACAGGGTACCTCCTACGAGCAGTACTTC. Protein sequence: CSTSQGTSYEQYF.

The chain has TRBV10-3 and TRBJ1-1; possible D gene TRBD1, 6 bases. This CDR3 has 15 residues. With 4 bases removed from V and 4 bases from J, the gap between germline ends came to 16 bases. Looked up from germline, CDR1 is ENHRY and CDR2 is SYGVKD. CDR3: CAISGGRDKPTEAFF. The DNA for the CDR3 is TGTGCCATCAGTGGGGGAAGGGACAAACCCACTGAAGCTTTCTTT.

The V and J genes are TRBV6-1 and TRBJ2-7; TRBD1 agrees at 7 bases. The germline V gene encodes CDR1 MNHNS and CDR2 SASEGT. The J segment lost 2 bases and the V segment lost 10 bases, leaving 5 bases of the junction unmatched. The CDR3 sequence is 12 residues long. The CDR3 region is CAIGQVPYEQYF. The CDR3 DNA follows: TGTGCCATCGGACAGGTTCCCTACGAGCAGTACTTC.

Regarding this clone: Other nucleotide sequences from this sample produce the same CDR3. The CDR3 coding sequence is TGTGCCAGTAGTATCCCGGGAAAGAACACTGAAGCTTTCTTT. Translating it yields CASSIPGKNTEAFF. The V call is TRBV19, the J call TRBJ1-1; no reliable D call. The CDR3 sequence is 14 residues long. Trimming took off 3 bases at V and 1 base at J, with 9 bases between the two ends. The germline CDR1 and CDR2 sequences are LNHDA and SQIVND (reference sequence).

This clone was seen a single time. The genes are TRBV28 and TRBJ2-7; TRBD2 matches at 7 bases. CDR1 MDHEN and CDR2 SYDVKM come from the germline V gene. Trimming at V came to 5 bases and at J to 3 bases, leaving 10 bases not matched to a gene. CDR3 size: 15 residues. CDR3 in DNA: TGTGCCAGCAGTCCTCCCGGGACTACCAGCTACGAGCAGTACTTC. Amino acids: CASSPPGTTSYEQYF.

The rearrangement links TRBV9 to TRBJ2-7, with 10 bases that match TRBD2. This CDR3 spans 19 amino acids. CDR1 SGDLS and CDR2 YYNGEE come from the germline V gene. The trim removed 0 bases at V and 4 bases at J, leaving 16 bases unmatched. The chain's CDR3 is CASSVEGDSGRYPGYEQYF. CDR3 nucleotide sequence: TGTGCCAGCAGCGTAGAAGGTGATAGCGGGAGGTACCCCGGGTACGAGCAGTACTTC.

The chain carries TRBV30 and TRBJ1-3; D call uncertain. The CDR3 length is 12 residues. CDR1 GTSNPN and CDR2 SVGIG come from the germline V gene (reference sequence). V was trimmed by 4 bases and J by 3 bases, leaving 7 bases between them. DNA for the CDR3: TGTGCCTGGACAAGAGTTGGAAACACCATATATTTT. Protein product: CAWTRVGNTIYF.

This clone turned up a few times. The V and J genes are TRBV5-4 and TRBJ2-5; D possibly corresponds to TRBD1 (6 bases). Germline values: CDR1 SGHNT, CDR2 YYREEE (reference sequence). Trimming shortened V by 4 bases and J by 0 bases, and 13 bases separated the two germline ends. This CDR3 is 15 amino acids long. DNA for the CDR3: TGTGCCAGCAGCCGGGACACCAGGTACCAAGAGACCCAGTACTTC. Its translation is CASSRDTRYQETQYF. Filled out from reference TRBV5-4 and TRBJ2-5, the complete variable domain reads ETGVTQSPTHLIKTRGQQVTLRCSSQSGHNTVSWYQQALGQGPQFIFQYYREEENGRGNFPPRFSGLQFPNYSSELNVNALELDDSALYLCASSRDTRYQETQYFGPGTRLLVL.

V and J are TRBV7-8 and TRBJ2-4, with D possibly matching TRBD2 (5 bases). This CDR3 contains 13 residues. With 8 bases removed from V and 3 bases from J, the gap between germline ends came to 11 bases. Germline values: CDR1 SGHVS, CDR2 FQNEAQ. CDR3: CASGGLGKNIQYF. The CDR3 DNA is TGTGCCAGCGGAGGTTTAGGCAAAAACATTCAGTACTTC.

Points on this clone: The junction differs from germline at one of its ends, possibly a read error. This sequence joins TRBV29-1 and TRBJ1-2; possible D gene TRBD1, 5 bases. Germline CDR1 reads SQVTM; CDR2 reads ANQGSEA. There are 14 residues in the CDR3. CDR3 bases: TGCAGCGTCGAAGCGGGACGGGGCCAGTGGGGCTACACCTTC. Amino acids: CSVEAGRGQWGYTF.

V usage is TRBV28 and J usage is TRBJ2-5; TRBD1 might be the D (6 bases). V lost 7 bases and J 5 bases, leaving 20 bases between the germline ends. This CDR3 is 15 amino acids long. Germline CDR1 reads MDHEN; CDR2 reads SYDVKM. CDR3 in amino acids: CASTTPQGRGETQYF. The CDR3 coding sequence is TGTGCCAGCACCACACCCCAGGGGAGAGGGGAGACCCAGTACTTC.

Turning to this clone: Other DNA variants within this sample encode the same CDR3. The V gene is TRBV7-9, the J gene TRBJ2-7; D unclear. In germline, CDR1 is SEHNR, CDR2 FQNEAQ (reference sequence). Trimming left V 5 bases short and J 2 bases short, with 4 bases between. CDR3 length: 11 residues. The CDR3 loop is CASSLTYEQYF. CDR3 DNA: TGTGCCAGCAGCCTAACCTACGAGCAGTACTTC.